This T cell receptor beta chain was documented in a study of identical twins. The study's findings and limits: In cord blood, abundant beta clonotypes had fewer insertions; memory showed no trend. Potential partial confounding of zero-insertion analyses by invariant MAIT and iNKT cells was noted.

This clonotype was detected many times. What it recognizes is unknown. The junction had 4 bases not matched to a gene; V was cut back by 3 bases and J by 5 bases. CDR3 length: 14 amino acids. Germline V gene sequence: CDR1 KGHDR, CDR2 SFDVKD. Template switching added a universal primer site; cDNA carried unique molecular identifiers. TCRdb called the 5' RACE reads again in MiXCR, with one record for every CDR3 protein. The repertoire includes some 600,000 distinct CDR3 sequences, roughly 7.1% of them detected once, and around 1.6% sits in the top ten. The data were also submitted as part of a second study, on yellow fever vaccine responses in identical twins.

The specimen was PBMCs. The rearrangement uses TRBV24-1 and TRBJ2-3; the match to TRBD2 covers 7 bases. This clonotype was obtained from a woman younger than 30 in good health. The CDR3 DNA is TGTGCCACCAGTGATCGGACTAGATTAGATACGCAGTATTTT. Its translation is CATSDRTRLDTQYF.